This TCR beta chain was sequenced during a study of early T cells in non-severe SARS-CoV-2 infection. Individual cDNA molecules were tagged with unique molecular identifiers. From the 5' RACE reads, TCRdb called clonotypes with MiXCR, one entry per CDR3 protein. The data contain tens of thousands of distinct CDR3 sequences, around an eighth of them singletons. Notes on the study in general: Comparison of clonotypes with VDJdb favored anti-spike CD8 responses while missing private and CD4 specificities.

Per the germline V gene, CDR1 is SQVTM and CDR2 is ANQGSEA. CDR3 length equals 12 residues. Deletions cut 4 bases from V and 3 bases from J, with 10 bases between. Concerning this clonotype: Antigen specificity is unknown.

The sequenced material came from whole blood. The clonotype was recovered from an adult who was a healthcare worker with PCR-confirmed SARS-CoV-2 infection or an uninfected control (not recorded which). This chain connects TRBV29-1 to TRBJ2-7, with no clear D. The CDR3, as DNA: TGCAGCGTTGTTCTGGGCGGCTACGAGCAGTACTTC. Amino acids: CSVVLGGYEQYF.